This T cell receptor (beta chain) was found in a study of post-analysis software for immune sequencing data. The library was made from cDNA and included unique molecular identifiers. TCRdb processed the PCR reads anew with MiXCR; each CDR3 protein has one entry. The table records about 260,000 distinct CDR3 sequences, 36% of them present only once. This clonotype occurred a few times. Its antigen is not known. CDR1 and CDR2 (germline): SEHNR, FQNEAQ (reference sequence). CDR3 length: 16 amino acids. The ends were cut back, 2 bases at V and 0 bases at J, with 13 bases in the middle. Study-wide findings and caveats: Comparison of patients with controls showed a handful of TRBV segments more frequent in patients, TRBV5-6, TRBV5-1 and TRBV20-1 among them.

Sequenced input: blood. The gene calls are TRBV7-9 and TRBJ1-1, with D perhaps TRBD1 (6 bases). This clonotype was sampled from a girl aged 5-17 years with multiple sclerosis. The DNA of the CDR3 is TGTGCCAGCAGCTTAACCCCCGGGGGCATGAACACTGAAGCTTTCTTT. It specifies CASSLTPGGMNTEAFF.